Sequencing of this T cell receptor beta chain was carried out in a study of T cells in Graves' hyperthyroidism and ophthalmopathy. Study-wide results and limits: The blood repertoire included most of the expanded thyroid clonotypes above 0.001.

Trimming removed 6 bases from V and 1 base from J; junction bases left unmatched: 13. Per germline, CDR1 DFQATT and CDR2 SNEGSKA (reference sequence). The CDR3 runs 16 residues. TCR beta CDR3 sequences were amplified from RNA transcripts. An initial round of RT-PCR targeting the TCR CDR3 relied on the HTBI primer set. TCRdb passed the multiplex PCR reads through MiXCR, listing each CDR3 protein once. Of 300,000 to 450,000 distinct CDR3 sequences detected, approximately 25% appear once; the ten largest clones hold roughly 80%. This clonotype was seen at least ten times. Its target is unknown. This rearrangement joins TRBV20-1 to TRBJ2-5; TRBD2 matches 8 bases. The source material was blood. This clonotype was sampled from a man aged 50-59 years with Graves' hyperthyroidism. The CDR3 DNA reads TGCAGTGCCCCTATAGCGGGAAGAGGGGCCCAAGAGACCCAGTACTTC. Translating it yields CSAPIAGRGAQETQYF.